A selection of T cell receptor beta chains follows, all from one sample in a study of T cells in Graves' hyperthyroidism and ophthalmopathy. A single record per CDR3 protein comes from TCRdb applying MiXCR to the multiplex PCR reads. The profile covers 460,000 or so distinct CDR3 sequences, with about an eighth appearing a single time and 15% to 20% taken by the ten largest. Sequencing was carried out using blood. The receptor set was obtained from a woman between 18 and 30 years old with Graves' hyperthyroidism. Each CDR3 is given with its conserved first and last residue.

TRBJ2-3	TRBV6-1	CASSEISDTQYF
TRBJ2-1	TRBV2	CASTTGTEQFF
TRBJ2-3	TRBV5-1	CASNGAQGASDTQYF
TRBJ2-4	TRBV3-1	CASSQDPDIQYF
TRBJ2-5	TRBV10-3	CAISEGGTSGGYQETQYF
TRBJ2-7	TRBV10-1	CASSESTVGEQYF
TRBJ2-1	TRBV3-1	CASSTSGSRDNEQFF
TRBJ1-2	TRBV6-1	CASSEAPKFEGNYGYTF
TRBJ1-1	TRBV5-6	CASSFFGGAAFF
TRBJ2-1	TRBV29-1	CSVTSEGSYNEQFF
TRBJ1-2	TRBV7-6	CASSLLGNGYTF
TRBJ2-1	TRBV24-1	CATSYTGTGTNEQFF
TRBJ2-3	TRBV9	CASSVIPTTDTQYF
TRBJ2-5	TRBV4-1	CASSHRDGETQYF
TRBJ2-5	TRBV2	CASSPVQGAGETQYF
TRBJ2-1	TRBV29-1	CSVGGAGPNEQFF
TRBJ2-2	TRBV3-1	CASSPEGRINGELFF
TRBJ1-1	TRBV12-3/TRBV12-4	CASSRDRARITEAFF
TRBJ1-2	TRBV9	CASSAGQTGLRAYGYTF
TRBJ1-2	TRBV5-1	CASSWDNANYGYTF
TRBJ1-5	TRBV19	CASSIVRRGGSNQPQHF
TRBJ2-1	TRBV19	CASSPSWVAGENNEQFF
TRBJ2-1	TRBV29-1	CSVRLAGATYNEQFF
TRBJ2-7	TRBV2	CARLSPGSYEQYF
TRBJ1-4	TRBV2	CASRKDRVREKLFF
TRBJ2-1	TRBV5-1	CASSLASDEQFF
TRBJ1-6	TRBV6-4	CASSTRDSVDSPLHF
TRBJ1-1	TRBV28	CASSLGGASEAFF
.	TRBV6-1	CASKVAYEQFF
TRBJ1-1	TRBV30	CAWREGWTEAFF
TRBJ1-2	TRBV20-1	CSASVGGAGGYTF
TRBJ2-1	TRBV12-3/TRBV12-4	CASSLGGRAYNEQFF
TRBJ2-3	TRBV12-3/TRBV12-4	CASSFGVSTDTQYF
TRBJ2-1	TRBV4-2	CASSQHREQFNEQFF
TRBJ2-7	TRBV30	CAWSSRPIPYEQYF
TRBJ1-2	TRBV20-1	CSAPGLGKDYGYTF
TRBJ2-1	TRBV30	CAWSAQGGEQFF
TRBJ2-2	TRBV6-1	CASKQGSITGELFF
TRBJ2-7	TRBV3-1	CASSKGLAGAKYEQYF
TRBJ2-7	TRBV24-1	CATSDSGRYYEQYF
TRBJ2-2	TRBV7-9	CASSSGTGTGELFF
TRBJ2-1	TRBV2	CASSEGKVRGTNEQFF
TRBJ2-5	TRBV3-1	CASSQDLSQETQYF
TRBJ1-1	TRBV5-8	CASSLRRLNGGAEAFF
TRBJ2-2	TRBV24-1	CATSDGRVANTGELFF